The subject of this entry is one T cell receptor beta chain. TCRdb reworked the 5' RACE reads into one entry per CDR3 protein, no DNA. This listing includes roughly 380,000 distinct CDR3 sequences. The data originate from a study of T cells expressing NK-cell markers. Across the whole study: Sorted CD3+CD56+NKG2C+, CD3+CD56+NKG2C- and CD3+CD56-NKG2C+ T cells provided the TCR beta repertoires.

This clonotype was sampled from a man aged 18 to 69 in good health. Sequencing used blood T cells: a sorted CD56 or NKG2C T cell subset, CD4+ or CD8+ T cells, or bulk PBMC T cells (not recorded which).

This CDR3 reads CALQVWSYGYTF. The chain joins TRBV6-1 to TRBJ1-2. The germline CDR1 and CDR2 sequences are MNHNS and SASEGT. This CDR3 spans 12 amino acids.